The 3 T cell receptor beta chains below were found in one sample sequenced in a study of T cell responses to AZD1222 COVID-19 vaccine. Repertoires were generated with immunoSEQ multiplex PCR, while TCRdb's copy carries only in-frame clones and drops some. Of about 75,000 clones in the sample, around 89% were seen once. The material was peripheral blood, obtained 28 days after the second dose of the MenACWY control vaccine. These receptors all come from an adult who received the MenACWY meningococcal vaccine as a control.

The chain's CDR3 is CASTSRDRRQETQYF. In DNA, the CDR3 is TGTGCCAGTACCAGCCGGGACAGGAGGCAAGAGACCCAGTACTTC. This chain joins TRBV19 and TRBJ2-5, with 8 bases identical to TRBD1. This CDR3 comprises 15 residues. Unmatched junction bases numbered 9, after V lost 7 bases and J lost 2 bases. Germline CDR1 reads LNHDA; CDR2 reads SQIVND (reference sequence).

V is TRBV5-4 and J is TRBJ1-1; D is possibly TRBD1 (6 bases). The CDR3 is 14 residues long. CDR1 is SGHNT and CDR2 is YYREEE in the germline V gene (reference sequence). The germline V and J ends were trimmed by 2 bases and 4 bases, with 12 bases remaining between them. Written as DNA, the CDR3 is TGTGCCAGCAGCTTCCTACAGGGCGTCACTGAAGCTTTCTTT. Residues: CASSFLQGVTEAFF.

V and J are TRBV7-2 and TRBJ2-2; D uncertain. The CDR3 is made up of 15 amino acids. From germline, CDR1 is SGHTA and CDR2 FQGNSA. V gave up 1 base and J gave up 6 bases, with 12 bases separating them. CDR3 sequence: CASSLEGRWAGELFF. CDR3 in DNA: TGTGCCAGCAGCTTAGAAGGGCGGTGGGCCGGGGAGCTGTTTTTT.